These 8 T cell receptor beta chains were all obtained from the same sample, sequenced in a study of blood T cell repertoires in COVID-19 (dated by TCRdb to about 2020). The library relied on the immunoSEQ multiplex PCR assay. This immuneACCESS table, as held by TCRdb, lists in-frame sequences with V and J called but not all clones. Of the missing ones, under half trace to an unresolved V gene in checked studies; the others have no known cause. Across this sample there are over 85,000 clones, with around nine tenths seen only once. The top ten hold 15% of the sample. The sequencing sample was made of peripheral blood. The source is a human donor in a cohort sampled during active COVID-19.

The CDR3 nucleotides are TGTGCCAGCAGCTTAGAGGGGGGGCTTACTAATGAAAAACTGTTTTTT. It specifies CASSLEGGLTNEKLFF. This chain joins TRBV7-2 and TRBJ1-4, with D perhaps TRBD1 (6 bases). This CDR3 comprises 16 residues. V dropped 1 base and J dropped 2 bases, with 11 bases sitting between them. Germline CDR1 is SGHTA and CDR2 is FQGNSA.

The count of this clone is one. V is TRBV7-8 and J is TRBJ1-6, with 12 bases matching TRBD1. Germline V gives CDR1 SGHVS, CDR2 FQNEAQ. The CDR3 extends over 16 amino acids. J lost 9 bases, V lost 4 bases, and 7 bases had no gene match. The CDR3 sequence is CASSWDRGRSSSPLHF. CDR3 nucleotide sequence: TGTGCCAGCAGCTGGGACAGGGGGCGGAGTTCTTCACCCCTCCACTTT.

The chain combines TRBV13 with TRBJ1-2; 9 bases fit TRBD1. The CDR3 has 17 amino acids. Germline values: CDR1 PRHDT, CDR2 FYEKMQ (reference sequence). Trimming took 2 bases from V and 0 from J; bases not matched to a gene: 7. The CDR3 nucleotides read TGTGCCAGCAGCTTATCGGGGACAGGGACTTCTAACTATGGCTACACCTTC. Translated, it gives CASSLSGTGTSNYGYTF.

The chain is built from TRBV6-5 and TRBJ2-2; TRBD1 is a possible D gene (6 bases). The CDR3 is 13 residues long. Per the germline V gene, CDR1 is MNHEY and CDR2 is SVGAGI. V was clipped by 7 bases and J by 5 bases, with 11 bases between them. The DNA of the CDR3 is TGTGCCAGCACGACAGGCCATACCGGGGAGCTGTTTTTT. Translating gives CASTTGHTGELFF.

The chain carries TRBV9 and TRBJ2-5; possibly TRBD1 for D (5 bases). Trimming took 3 bases from V and 1 from J, leaving 16 bases between them. This CDR3 contains 16 residues. Germline loops: CDR1 SGDLS, CDR2 YYNGEE. The CDR3 spells CASSDDRDSLQETQYF. The CDR3 nucleotides read TGTGCCAGCAGCGATGACAGAGACTCACTCCAAGAGACCCAGTACTTC.

This clone has only a few counts. The chain has TRBV11-3 and TRBJ2-1; tentative D call: TRBD1 (5 bases). This CDR3 is built from 13 residues. Germline loops: CDR1 SGHNT, CDR2 YENEEA. Trimming cost V 1 base and J 4 bases, with 5 bases left between them. In DNA, the CDR3 is TGTGCCAGCAGCTTAGGACAGTACAATGAGCAGTTCTTC. Translating gives CASSLGQYNEQFF.

The chain links TRBV9 to TRBJ2-2; TRBD2 is a possible D gene (6 bases). CDR1 SGDLS and CDR2 YYNGEE come from the germline V gene. The germline V and J ends were trimmed by 4 bases and 3 bases, with 13 bases remaining between them. CDR3 length: 15 amino acids. In nucleotides, the CDR3 is TGTGCCAGCAGCCCCCTCGGAGGGGACACCGGGGAGCTGTTTTTT. Protein: CASSPLGGDTGELFF.

The rearrangement joins TRBV6-5 to TRBJ1-2; TRBD1 aligns across 9 bases. The CDR3 spans 15 residues. J was trimmed by 3 bases and V by 7 bases; bases with no gene match: 9. Looked up from germline, CDR1 is MNHEY and CDR2 is SVGAGI. The CDR3 DNA is TGTGCCAGCACCGCCGGGACAGGGATCGACTATGGCTACACCTTC. This translates into CASTAGTGIDYGYTF.